A single sample is the source of the 26 T cell receptor beta chains below, sequenced in a study of blood T cell repertoires in COVID-19. Clones were read by immunoSEQ multiplex PCR, and TCRdb kept only the in-frame ones, dropping some. This sample has fewer than 70,000 clones; 70% to 90% occur once, and the top ten carry 6% to 8.5%. Input material: peripheral blood. All receptors derive from a man between 60 and 75 years old with active or convalescent COVID-19.

This rearrangement joins TRBV6-2 or TRBV6-3 to TRBJ2-1, with 14 nucleotides matching TRBD2. The ends lost 4 bases at V and 8 bases at J; junction bases unmatched: 4. The CDR3 runs 15 residues. The V gene's germline CDR1 is MNHEY and CDR2 SVGEGT. CDR3 region: CASSFSGLAGDEQFF. CDR3 sequence (DNA): TGTGCCAGCAGTTTCTCGGGACTAGCGGGGGATGAGCAGTTCTTC.

The J gene is TRBJ2-7, the V gene TRBV5-1; TRBD2 matches 10 bases. CDR3 length: 14 amino acids. After removal of 4 bases from V and 2 bases from J, the junction contained 3 bases not matched to a gene. In germline, CDR1 is SGHRS, CDR2 YFSETQ. The CDR3 spells CASSISGGTYEQYF. DNA of the CDR3: TGCGCCAGCAGCATTAGCGGGGGGACCTACGAGCAGTACTTC.

The V gene is TRBV5-1, the J gene TRBJ2-3, with 9 bases matching TRBD1. The CDR3 contains 15 residues. V shed 4 bases and J 3 bases; nucleotides not matched to a gene: 6. CDR1 is SGHRS, CDR2 YFSETQ, per germline. The CDR3 DNA follows: TGCGCCAGCAGCCTAACCGGGACAGGGACAGATACGCAGTATTTT. It is translated as CASSLTGTGTDTQYF.

The chain carries TRBV7-9 and TRBJ2-1; TRBD2 matches 11 bases. CDR3 length equals 16 residues. The ends lost 5 bases at V and 1 base at J; junction bases unmatched: 4. CDR1 SEHNR and CDR2 FQNEAQ come from the germline V gene (reference sequence). For the CDR3, the DNA is TGTGCCAGCAGCACGGGACTAGCGGCATCCTACAATGAGCAGTTCTTC. Its translation: CASSTGLAASYNEQFF.

The chain carries TRBV20-1 and TRBJ2-1, with D uncertain. Trimming left V 3 bases short and J 0 bases short, with 9 bases between. From germline, CDR1 is DFQATT and CDR2 SNEGSKA (reference sequence). The CDR3 totals 14 residues. The CDR3 region is CSASLRSSYNEQFF. CDR3 nucleotide sequence: TGCAGTGCTAGTTTGAGAAGCTCCTACAATGAGCAGTTCTTC.

This clone has a single count. The genes are TRBV6-2 or TRBV6-3 and TRBJ1-5; 7 positions agree with TRBD1. The V and J ends lost 0 bases and 0 bases, in that order; junction bases with no gene match: 14. Per germline, CDR1 MNHEY and CDR2 SVGEGT. The CDR3 is 20 amino acids. In DNA form, the CDR3 reads TGTGCCAGCAGTTACTCTTTGCGGGACAGCAAGTTCAATAGCAATCAGCCCCAGCATTTT. Amino acids: CASSYSLRDSKFNSNQPQHF.

The gene calls are TRBV11-2 and TRBJ2-1, with TRBD2 matching 7 bases. The germline V gene has CDR1 SGHAT and CDR2 FQNNGV. The CDR3 extends over 15 amino acids. Trimming cost V 2 bases and J 4 bases; bases outside gene matches: 5. The CDR3, as DNA: TGTGCCAGCAGCTTAAGGCTAGCGGAGTACAATGAGCAGTTCTTC. Translated, it gives CASSLRLAEYNEQFF.

CDR3 sequence: CASSSLAASGEKLFF. DNA of the CDR3: TGTGCCAGCAGCTCCCTCGCGGCTTCGGGTGAAAAACTGTTTTTT. The chain links TRBV27 to TRBJ1-4, with D unresolved. The V end lost 6 bases, the J end lost 7 bases, and 18 bases lay between the germline ends. The CDR3 spans 15 residues. Germline V gene data show CDR1 as MNHEY and CDR2 as SMNVEV (reference sequence).

This clone was found once. This chain links TRBV5-4 with TRBJ2-5; 9 bases match TRBD1. The ends lost 4 bases at V and 5 bases at J; junction bases unmatched: 9. This CDR3 is built from 15 residues. The germline V gene encodes CDR1 SGHNT and CDR2 YYREEE (reference sequence). CDR3 bases: TGTGCCAGCAGCCTGGGGACAGGGCGAGGGGAGACCCAGTACTTC. Translated, it gives CASSLGTGRGETQYF.

CDR3 coding DNA: TGTGCCAGCAAGGAGGCTAGCGTGTCCTACGAGCAGTACTTC. Translating gives CASKEASVSYEQYF. The chain links TRBV2 to TRBJ2-7; TRBD2 is a possible D gene (6 bases). This CDR3 has 14 amino acids. The germline V gene has CDR1 SNHLY and CDR2 FYNNEI. Trimming pared 7 bases from V and 1 base from J, leaving 14 bases between. Together with reference TRBV2 and TRBJ2-7, the CDR3 gives the full variable domain: EPEVTQTPSHQVTQMGQEVILRCVPISNHLYFYWYRQILGQKVEFLVSFYNNEISEKSEIFDDQFSVERPDGSNFTLKIRSTKLEDSAMYFCASKEASVSYEQYFGPGTRLTVT.

The J gene is TRBJ2-7, the V gene TRBV5-1; 8 bases align to TRBD1. Trimming took 4 bases from V and 2 from J; bases not matched to a gene: 8. Germline-derived CDR1 and CDR2 are SGHRS and YFSETQ. The length of the CDR3 is 15 residues. CDR3 nucleotide sequence: TGCGCCAGCAGCCCGGGTCAGGGGGCTGCCTACGAGCAGTACTTC. Its protein is CASSPGQGAAYEQYF.

This clone was seen once. Written as DNA, the CDR3 is TGTGCCAGCTCACCGAGGACAGGTCCGAACACCGGGGAGCTGTTTTTT. Amino acids: CASSPRTGPNTGELFF. The rearrangement links TRBV18 to TRBJ2-2, with 7 bases that match TRBD1. Germline V gene sequence: CDR1 KGHSH, CDR2 LQKENI. This CDR3 is built from 16 residues. V lost 3 bases and J lost 0; bases outside the gene matches: 4.

The V and J genes are TRBV4-3 and TRBJ2-2, with D possibly matching TRBD1 (5 bases). Germline-derived CDR1 and CDR2 are LGHNA and YSLEER. CDR3 length: 15 amino acids. The germline V and J ends were trimmed by 0 bases and 3 bases, with 8 bases remaining between them. The CDR3 sequence: CASSQDRADTGELFF. The CDR3 nucleotides read TGCGCCAGCAGCCAAGACAGGGCGGACACCGGGGAGCTGTTTTTT.

The J gene is TRBJ2-1, the V gene TRBV12-2; the table's TRBD2 call for D was not verified on the DNA. TRBV12-2 constitutes a pseudogene. The CDR3 contains 20 residues. In nucleotides, the CDR3 is TGTGCAAGTCGCTTAGCGAAGAATAGGACTCCTTTGGGCTCCTACAATGAGCAGTTCTTC. This translates into CASRLAKNRTPLGSYNEQFF.

The rearrangement links TRBV5-1 to TRBJ1-5; the match to TRBD1 covers 7 bases. The V gene end was trimmed by 4 bases and the J gene end by 0 bases; junction bases not matched to a gene: 10. The CDR3 totals 17 residues. Germline V gene sequence: CDR1 SGHRS, CDR2 YFSETQ. The CDR3, as DNA: TGCGCCAGCAGCCTGCCGGGACAGTTTTATAGCAATCAGCCCCAGCATTTT. Its translation is CASSLPGQFYSNQPQHF.

CDR3 protein: CASSRDRYQPQHF. In nucleotides, the CDR3 is TGTGCCAGTAGTAGGGACAGGTATCAGCCCCAGCATTTT. This sequence joins TRBV19 and TRBJ1-5, with 8 bases fitting TRBD1. The germline V gene encodes CDR1 LNHDA and CDR2 SQIVND (reference sequence). CDR3 length: 13 amino acids. Trimming cost V 4 bases and J 5 bases; bases outside gene matches: 1.

V is TRBV10-3 and J is TRBJ2-7; 7 nucleotides align to TRBD2. This CDR3 region has 16 residues. The ends lost 2 bases at V and 3 bases at J; junction bases unmatched: 10. Looked up from germline, CDR1 is ENHRY and CDR2 is SYGVKD. CDR3 sequence: CAISETGRGVLYEQYF. CDR3 nucleotides: TGTGCCATCAGTGAGACGGGTCGGGGGGTACTCTACGAGCAGTACTTC.

The chain carries TRBV24-1 and TRBJ1-2; TRBD1 matches at 10 bases. V shed 4 bases, J shed 7 bases, and the junction held 8 bases outside the gene matches. This CDR3 contains 15 residues. The germline CDR1 and CDR2 sequences are KGHDR and SFDVKD. The CDR3 sequence: CATSDSGTGDGGYTF. In DNA form, the CDR3 reads TGTGCCACCAGTGACTCTGGGACAGGGGATGGTGGCTACACCTTC.

The chain combines TRBV2 with TRBJ2-1, with D possibly being TRBD2 (5 bases). V was clipped by 3 bases and J by 7 bases, with 13 bases between them. CDR1 is SNHLY and CDR2 is FYNNEI in the germline V gene. This CDR3 has 14 amino acids. The CDR3 region is CASSESSWRNEQFF. CDR3 nucleotide sequence: TGTGCCAGCAGTGAGTCGTCCTGGAGGAATGAGCAGTTCTTC.

This clone has more than one count but fewer than ten. The V gene is TRBV6-2 or TRBV6-3, the J gene TRBJ1-5; D unresolved. The CDR3 is made up of 14 amino acids. CDR1 is MNHEY, CDR2 SVGEGT, per germline. The V end lost 6 bases, the J end lost 0 bases, and 9 bases lay between the germline ends. The CDR3 nucleotides are TGTGCCAGCAGCACACATTATAGCAATCAGCCCCAGCATTTT. It specifies CASSTHYSNQPQHF.

The chain joins TRBV4-3 to TRBJ2-3; no firm D call. CDR1 LGHNA and CDR2 YSLEER come from the germline V gene. V was trimmed by 0 bases and J by 0 bases, leaving 10 bases between them. This CDR3 has 16 amino acids. The CDR3 nucleotides are TGCGCCAGCAGCCAAGAGACGGCGCGGAGCACAGATACGCAGTATTTT. Translating gives CASSQETARSTDTQYF.

This chain joins TRBV6-5 and TRBJ1-1, with TRBD1 identical over 10 bases. CDR3 length: 15 amino acids. CDR1 and CDR2 (germline): MNHEY, SVGAGI. The J segment lost 5 bases and the V segment lost 6 bases, leaving 9 bases of the junction unmatched. For the CDR3, the DNA is TGTGCCAGCAGAATAGCCCGGGACAGGGGTACTGAAGCTTTCTTT. Translated: CASRIARDRGTEAFF.

This clone was recorded once. J is TRBJ2-2 and V is TRBV7-2, with a weak D call TRBD2 (5 bases). The CDR3 has 15 amino acids. Germline V gene lookup returns CDR1 SGHTA and CDR2 FQGNSA. V lost 3 bases and J 8 bases, leaving 16 bases between the germline ends. CDR3 protein: CASSFGPSSRGELFF. The CDR3 region has the DNA TGTGCCAGCAGCTTCGGGCCTAGCTCCCGGGGGGAGCTGTTTTTT.

This rearrangement joins TRBV5-1 to TRBJ1-1; possible D gene TRBD1, 6 bases. The germline V and J ends were trimmed by 4 bases and 6 bases, with 19 bases remaining between them. CDR1 is SGHRS and CDR2 is YFSETQ in the germline V gene. The CDR3 loop spans 15 amino acids. CDR3 nucleotide sequence: TGCGCCAGCAGCGTAGTCTCTAACAGGGTGGCTGAAGCTTTCTTT. Protein sequence: CASSVVSNRVAEAFF.

The chain links TRBV6-6 to TRBJ1-4; a weak D match, TRBD1 (5 bases). Trimming took off 2 bases at V and 7 bases at J, with 8 bases between the two ends. The CDR3 loop spans 13 amino acids. Germline lookup yields CDR1 MNHNY and CDR2 SVGAGI (reference sequence). The CDR3 reads CASSYAQAEKLFF. The CDR3 DNA sequence: TGTGCCAGCAGTTACGCACAGGCTGAAAAACTGTTTTTT.

J is TRBJ2-3 and V is TRBV18; D not certain. The CDR3 has 14 residues. The V end lost 0 bases, the J end lost 2 bases, and 6 bases lay between the germline ends. The germline V gene has CDR1 KGHSH and CDR2 LQKENI. Written as DNA, the CDR3 is TGTGCCAGCTCACCACCCGCGCTCACAGATACGCAGTATTTT. The encoded protein is CASSPPALTDTQYF. Complete variable domain (other parts from reference TRBV18 and TRBJ2-3): NAGVMQNPRHLVRRRGQEARLRCSPMKGHSHVYWYRQLPEEGLKFMVYLQKENIIDESGMPKERFSAEFPKEGPSILRIQQVVRGDSAAYFCASSPPALTDTQYFGPGTRLTVL.